A selection of T cell receptor beta chains follows, all from one sample in a study of OX40 agonist ivuxolimab in advanced cancers. Libraries were prepared by immunoSEQ multiplex PCR; TCRdb keeps only in-frame clonotypes and omits some of them. The sample records about 46,000 clones, 89% being singletons. The sequencing here drew on CD4+ or CD8+ T cells sorted from blood, taken in a trial of the OX40 agonist ivuxolimab. The origin of the receptors is an adult with an advanced solid tumor such as melanoma, head and neck, liver or kidney cancer. The conserved cysteine and the conserved F or W are not part of the CDR3 here. A clone size is listed for some rows: how often the clone was seen (once, few, many), or a class if it is expanded.

TRBJ2-4 | . | TRBV6-5 | ASSDRGKEDIQY
TRBJ1-1 | . | TRBV19 | ASSDPGQPVVNTEAF
TRBJ2-7 | . | TRBV11-3 | ASSLGTSGSFFYYEQY
TRBJ2-7 | . | TRBV6-5 | ASSLEGYEQY
TRBJ2-7 | once | TRBV30 | AWSAEELYEQY
TRBJ2-1 | . | TRBV5-4 | ASSSEADEQF
TRBJ1-2 | . | TRBV7-9 | ASSLLNRDRNGYT
TRBJ2-3 | . | TRBV5-4 | ASSLYKRWVPDTQY
TRBJ1-1 | . | TRBV6-5 | ASSYGTEAF
TRBJ1-2 | once | TRBV4-1 | ASSQGDYYGYT
TRBJ1-2 | once | TRBV6-5 | ASSTPVGYT
TRBJ1-1 | . | TRBV6-5 | ASSYGQGGLPTEAF
TRBJ2-2 | . | TRBV19 | ASSSVPPNTGELF
TRBJ2-1 | . | TRBV4-3 | ASSLRLDPSYNEQF
TRBJ1-2 | few | TRBV27 | ASSPGGYGYT
TRBJ2-7 | . | TRBV4-3 | ASSQVASGSYEQY
TRBJ2-7 | . | TRBV4-1 | ASSQDLAGSSYEQY
TRBJ1-1 | . | TRBV7-3 | ASSSYDRVDTEAF
TRBJ2-1 | . | TRBV6-5 | ASSGGSYYNEQF
TRBJ2-1 | . | TRBV19 | AAALAGGPNEQF
TRBJ2-7 | . | TRBV6-6 | ASSLGTAGYEQY
TRBJ1-1 | . | TRBV19 | ASSIDGGSKAF
TRBJ2-3 | once | TRBV2 | ASSETSVTQY
TRBJ1-1 | . | TRBV20-1 | SAQDGRAF
TRBJ1-1 | . | TRBV11-2 | ASSQEGWGVLNTEAF
TRBJ2-5 | . | TRBV11-1 | ASSLPLTSGGYQETQY
TRBJ1-1 | once | TRBV7-8 | ASDRGVEGGTEAF
TRBJ2-3 | . | TRBV7-2 | ASSLAWASGRASPDTQY